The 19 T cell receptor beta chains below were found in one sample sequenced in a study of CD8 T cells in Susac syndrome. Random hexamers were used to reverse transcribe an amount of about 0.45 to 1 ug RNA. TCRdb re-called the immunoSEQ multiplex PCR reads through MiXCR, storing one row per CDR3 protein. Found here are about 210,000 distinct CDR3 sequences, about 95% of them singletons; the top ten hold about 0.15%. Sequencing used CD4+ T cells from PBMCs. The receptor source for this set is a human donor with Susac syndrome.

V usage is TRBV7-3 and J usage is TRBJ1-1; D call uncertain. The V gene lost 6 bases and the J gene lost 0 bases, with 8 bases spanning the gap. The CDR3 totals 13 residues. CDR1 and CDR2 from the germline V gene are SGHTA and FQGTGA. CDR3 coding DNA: TGTGCCAGCAGTTCAAGAATGAACACTGAAGCTTTCTTT. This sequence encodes CASSSRMNTEAFF.

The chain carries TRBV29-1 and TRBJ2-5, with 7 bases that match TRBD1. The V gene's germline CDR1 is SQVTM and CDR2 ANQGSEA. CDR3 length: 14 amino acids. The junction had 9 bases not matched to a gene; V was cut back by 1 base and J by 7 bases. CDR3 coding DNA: TGCAGCGTTGAAGTCACCGGGACAGCTTCGACCCAGTACTTC. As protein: CSVEVTGTASTQYF. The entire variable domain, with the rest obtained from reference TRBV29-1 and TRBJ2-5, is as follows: SAVISQKPSRDICQRGTSLTIQCQVDSQVTMMFWYRQQPGQSLTLIATANQGSEATYESGFVIDKFPISRPNLTFSTLTVSNMSPEDSSIYLCSVEVTGTASTQYFGPGTRLLVL.

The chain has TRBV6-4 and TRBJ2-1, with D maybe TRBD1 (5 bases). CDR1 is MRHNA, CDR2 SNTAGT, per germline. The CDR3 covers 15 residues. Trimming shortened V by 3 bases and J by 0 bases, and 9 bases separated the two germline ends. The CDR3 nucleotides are TGTGCCAGCAGTGAGGAAGGGGTCTCCTACAATGAGCAGTTCTTC. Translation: CASSEEGVSYNEQFF.

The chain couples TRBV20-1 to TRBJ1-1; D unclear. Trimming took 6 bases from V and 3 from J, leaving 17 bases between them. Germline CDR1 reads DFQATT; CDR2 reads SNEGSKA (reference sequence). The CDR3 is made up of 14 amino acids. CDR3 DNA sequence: TGCAGTGCCAGGATGGCCACGTCGGACACTGAAGCTTTCTTT. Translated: CSARMATSDTEAFF.

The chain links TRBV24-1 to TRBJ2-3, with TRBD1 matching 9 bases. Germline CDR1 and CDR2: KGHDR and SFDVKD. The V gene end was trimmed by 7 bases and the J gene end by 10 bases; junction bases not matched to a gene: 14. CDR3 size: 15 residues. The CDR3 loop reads CATSLGTGRTMPQYF. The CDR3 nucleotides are TGTGCCACCAGCCTCGGGACAGGGCGAACCATGCCGCAGTATTTT.

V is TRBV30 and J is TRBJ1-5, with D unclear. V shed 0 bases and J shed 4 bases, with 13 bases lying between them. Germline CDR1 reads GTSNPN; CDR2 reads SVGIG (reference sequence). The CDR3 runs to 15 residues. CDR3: CAWSVLLGSNQPQHF. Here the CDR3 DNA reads TGTGCCTGGAGTGTACTATTGGGATCGAATCAGCCCCAGCATTTT.

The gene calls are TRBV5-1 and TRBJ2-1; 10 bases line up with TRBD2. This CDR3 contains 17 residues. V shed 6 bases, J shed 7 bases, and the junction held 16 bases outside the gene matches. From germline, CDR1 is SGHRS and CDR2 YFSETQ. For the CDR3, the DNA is TGCGCCAGCAAGGATAGCTCCAGCGGGGGGGCCCTGAATGAGCAGTTCTTC. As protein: CASKDSSSGGALNEQFF.

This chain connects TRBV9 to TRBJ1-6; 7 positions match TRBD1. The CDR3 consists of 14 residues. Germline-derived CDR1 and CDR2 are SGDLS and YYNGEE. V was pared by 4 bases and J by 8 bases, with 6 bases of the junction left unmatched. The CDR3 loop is CASSTGDNDSPLHF. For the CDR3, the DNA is TGTGCCAGCAGCACAGGGGACAATGATTCACCCCTCCACTTT.

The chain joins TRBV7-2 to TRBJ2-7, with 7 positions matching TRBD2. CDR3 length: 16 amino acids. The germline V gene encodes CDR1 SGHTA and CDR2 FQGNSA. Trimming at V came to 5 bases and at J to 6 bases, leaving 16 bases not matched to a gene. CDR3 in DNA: TGTGCCAGCAGCCCTGGGGGAGCGGGGAGGTCGTCCGAGCAGTACTTC. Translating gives CASSPGGAGRSSEQYF.

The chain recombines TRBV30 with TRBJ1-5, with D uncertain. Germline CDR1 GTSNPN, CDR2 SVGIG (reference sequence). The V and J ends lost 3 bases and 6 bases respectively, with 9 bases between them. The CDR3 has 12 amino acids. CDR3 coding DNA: TGTGCCTGGAGCCGGAGAGGTCAGCCCCAGCATTTT. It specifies CAWSRRGQPQHF.

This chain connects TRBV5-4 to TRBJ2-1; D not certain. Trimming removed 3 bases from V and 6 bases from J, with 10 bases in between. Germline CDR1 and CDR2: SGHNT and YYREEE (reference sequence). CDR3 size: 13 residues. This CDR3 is CASSSQTSNEQFF. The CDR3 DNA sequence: TGTGCCAGCAGCTCTCAGACCAGCAATGAGCAGTTCTTC.

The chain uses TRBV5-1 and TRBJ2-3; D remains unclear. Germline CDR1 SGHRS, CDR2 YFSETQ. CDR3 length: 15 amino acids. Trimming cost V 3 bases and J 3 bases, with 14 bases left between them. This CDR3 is CASSSTPTGTDTQYF. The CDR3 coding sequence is TGCGCCAGCAGCTCTACCCCGACTGGAACAGATACGCAGTATTTT.

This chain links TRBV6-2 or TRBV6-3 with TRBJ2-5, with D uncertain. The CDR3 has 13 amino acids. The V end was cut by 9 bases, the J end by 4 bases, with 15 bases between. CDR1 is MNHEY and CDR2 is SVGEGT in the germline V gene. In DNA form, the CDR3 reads TGTGCCAGTTCGCCAGCTATGCGAGAGACCCAGTACTTC. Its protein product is CASSPAMRETQYF.

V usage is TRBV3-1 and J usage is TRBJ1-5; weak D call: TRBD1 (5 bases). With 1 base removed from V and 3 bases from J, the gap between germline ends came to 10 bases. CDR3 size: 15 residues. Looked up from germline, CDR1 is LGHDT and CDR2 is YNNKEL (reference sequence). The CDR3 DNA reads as TGTGCCAGCAGCCAAGCGGGGCAGCTCAATCAGCCCCAGCATTTT. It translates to CASSQAGQLNQPQHF.

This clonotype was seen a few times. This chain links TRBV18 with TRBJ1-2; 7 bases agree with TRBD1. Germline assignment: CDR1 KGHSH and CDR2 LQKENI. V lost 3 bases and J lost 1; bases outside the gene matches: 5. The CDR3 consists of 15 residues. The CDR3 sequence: CASSPETGNNYGYTF. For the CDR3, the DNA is TGTGCCAGCTCACCGGAGACAGGGAATAACTATGGCTACACCTTC. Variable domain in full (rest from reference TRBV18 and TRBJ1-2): NAGVMQNPRHLVRRRGQEARLRCSPMKGHSHVYWYRQLPEEGLKFMVYLQKENIIDESGMPKERFSAEFPKEGPSILRIQQVVRGDSAAYFCASSPETGNNYGYTFGSGTRLTVV.

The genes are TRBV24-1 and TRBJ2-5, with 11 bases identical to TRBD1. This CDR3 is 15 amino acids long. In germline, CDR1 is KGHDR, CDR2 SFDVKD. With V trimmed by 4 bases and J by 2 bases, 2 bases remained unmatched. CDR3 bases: TGTGCCACCAGTGACCGGGACAGGGGGCAAGAGACCCAGTACTTC. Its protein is CATSDRDRGQETQYF.

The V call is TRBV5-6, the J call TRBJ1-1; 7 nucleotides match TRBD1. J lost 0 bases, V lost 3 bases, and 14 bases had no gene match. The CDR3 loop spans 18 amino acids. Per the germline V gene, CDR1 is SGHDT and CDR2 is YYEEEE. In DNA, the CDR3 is TGTGCCAGCAGCTCGTATCTTTCCCCGGGACAGCTGAACACTGAAGCTTTCTTT. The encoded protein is CASSSYLSPGQLNTEAFF.

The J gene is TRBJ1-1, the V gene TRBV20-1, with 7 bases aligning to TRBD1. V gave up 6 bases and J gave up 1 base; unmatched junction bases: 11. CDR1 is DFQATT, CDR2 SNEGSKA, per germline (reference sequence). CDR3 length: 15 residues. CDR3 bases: TGCAGTGCCCCCCTAGCGAGACAGGGGAACACTGAAGCTTTCTTT. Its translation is CSAPLARQGNTEAFF.

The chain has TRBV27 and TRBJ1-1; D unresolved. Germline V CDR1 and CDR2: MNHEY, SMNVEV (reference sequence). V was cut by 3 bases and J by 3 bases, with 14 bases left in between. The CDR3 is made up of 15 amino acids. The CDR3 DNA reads TGTGCCAGCAGTTTGCGTAGGGCTTCGGACACTGAAGCTTTCTTT. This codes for CASSLRRASDTEAFF.